The 30 T cell receptor beta chains below all came from one sample that was sequenced in a study of blood T cell repertoires in COVID-19. Data came from immunoSEQ multiplex PCR; TCRdb stores just in-frame clones and leaves some out. The sample consists of approximately 160,000 clones, approximately 84% of them appearing once. Sequenced input: peripheral blood. The origin of the receptors is a man between 18 and 29 years old with active or convalescent COVID-19.

V gene TRBV19 combines with J gene TRBJ2-7, with 10 bases fitting TRBD1. The CDR3 extends over 15 amino acids. Germline assignment: CDR1 LNHDA and CDR2 SQIVND (reference sequence). After removal of 2 bases from V and 2 bases from J, the junction contained 3 bases not matched to a gene. DNA for the CDR3: TGTGCCAGTAGTATATGGGGGACAGGGGCCTACGAGCAGTACTTC. It codes for CASSIWGTGAYEQYF.

The chain links TRBV5-4 to TRBJ1-2, with D possibly TRBD1 on 5 matching bases. Germline V gene data show CDR1 as SGHNT and CDR2 as YYREEE (reference sequence). Trimming took off 1 base at V and 5 bases at J, with 12 bases between the two ends. CDR3 size: 14 residues. CDR3 in amino acids: CASSLSRGGYGYTF. CDR3 in DNA: TGTGCCAGCAGCTTGTCTAGGGGAGGATATGGCTACACCTTC.

The chain joins TRBV28 to TRBJ2-1; 13 bases fit TRBD2. CDR1 and CDR2 (germline): MDHEN, SYDVKM. The V segment lost 6 bases and the J segment 13 bases; nucleotides outside the gene matches: 6. CDR3 size: 13 residues. The CDR3 DNA sequence: TGTGCCAGCAGCCGACTAGCGGGAGGTCTTCAGTTCTTC. Protein: CASSRLAGGLQFF.

The V and J genes are TRBV15 and TRBJ1-4, with TRBD1 as a possible D gene (5 bases). CDR1 is LNHNV and CDR2 is YYDKDF in the germline V gene (reference sequence). Trimming shortened V by 5 bases and J by 5 bases, and 21 bases separated the two germline ends. This CDR3 has 17 residues. This chain's CDR3 is CATSPLGGGATNEKLFF. CDR3 DNA sequence: TGTGCCACCAGCCCGCTCGGGGGAGGGGCTACAAATGAAAAACTGTTTTTT.

V usage is TRBV7-2 and J usage is TRBJ2-3, with TRBD2 matching 11 bases. Germline lookup yields CDR1 SGHTA and CDR2 FQGNSA. With V trimmed by 2 bases and J by 3 bases, 10 bases remained unmatched. The CDR3 is 18 amino acids. In DNA form, the CDR3 reads TGTGCCAGCAGCTTACGTCTTGGGGTAGCGGGAGGGACAGATACGCAGTATTTT. Its translation: CASSLRLGVAGGTDTQYF.

CDR3 coding DNA: TGTGCCAGCAGCCTCGGACTAGCCGTAGTTCGTACGCAGTATTTT. As protein: CASSLGLAVVRTQYF. The gene calls are TRBV13 and TRBJ2-3, with 8 bases fitting TRBD2. Trimming at V came to 5 bases and at J to 8 bases, leaving 12 bases not matched to a gene. Germline V lookup: CDR1 PRHDT, CDR2 FYEKMQ (reference sequence). The CDR3 consists of 15 residues.

The chain joins TRBV13 to TRBJ2-1; 7 positions match TRBD2. CDR1 PRHDT and CDR2 FYEKMQ come from the germline V gene (reference sequence). CDR3 size: 15 residues. The V gene end was trimmed by 0 bases and the J gene end by 2 bases; junction bases not matched to a gene: 1. The CDR3 reads CASSLGGLAYNEQFF. The DNA of the CDR3 is TGTGCCAGCAGCTTAGGCGGACTAGCCTACAATGAGCAGTTCTTC.

A few counts support this clone. The chain has TRBV6-5 and TRBJ2-1; TRBD2 might be the D (6 bases). Between the trimmed V and J ends, which lost 4 bases and 0 bases, there was a span of 13 bases. Germline V gene data show CDR1 as MNHEY and CDR2 as SVGAGI. CDR3 length equals 16 residues. CDR3 region: CASSSGTLSSYNEQFF. The CDR3 DNA follows: TGTGCCAGCAGTTCCGGGACTCTTAGCTCCTACAATGAGCAGTTCTTC.

The chain employs TRBV5-1 and TRBJ1-4; D may be TRBD1 (6 bases). V was trimmed by 4 bases and J by 6 bases, leaving 13 bases between them. The CDR3 contains 14 residues. Germline values: CDR1 SGHRS, CDR2 YFSETQ. CDR3 in amino acids: CASSRDTWDEKLFF. For the CDR3, the DNA is TGCGCCAGCAGCCGGGACACCTGGGATGAAAAACTGTTTTTT.

V is TRBV6-5 and J is TRBJ2-1, with D perhaps TRBD1 (6 bases). The CDR3 totals 15 residues. Germline V CDR1 and CDR2: MNHEY, SVGAGI. Deletions cut 5 bases from V and 5 bases from J, with 16 bases between. For the CDR3, the DNA is TGTGCCAGCAGTAGAGGAGGACAGCTTAACAATGAGCAGTTCTTC. As protein: CASSRGGQLNNEQFF.

The gene calls are TRBV27 and TRBJ2-5; D might be TRBD2 (5 bases). Trimming cost V 5 bases and J 4 bases, with 8 bases left between them. The V gene's germline CDR1 is MNHEY and CDR2 SMNVEV (reference sequence). The CDR3 has 12 residues. In DNA form, the CDR3 reads TGTGCCAGCAGTCCCGAGGGAGAGACCCAGTACTTC. It yields the protein CASSPEGETQYF.

The chain couples TRBV28 to TRBJ2-7, with 14 bases aligning to TRBD2. Germline V lookup: CDR1 MDHEN, CDR2 SYDVKM. Trimming at V came to 0 bases and at J to 3 bases, leaving 7 bases not matched to a gene. The CDR3 loop spans 18 amino acids. The CDR3 nucleotides read TGTGCCAGCAGTTTATGGGGACTAGCGGGAGACGTCCTCTACGAGCAGTACTTC. Protein: CASSLWGLAGDVLYEQYF.

This clone was recorded at least ten times. This chain uses TRBV11-2 with TRBJ2-5; tentatively, D is TRBD1 (6 bases). The ends were cut back, 4 bases at V and 5 bases at J, with 26 bases in the middle. The CDR3 has 18 amino acids. The germline V gene has CDR1 SGHAT and CDR2 FQNNGV. The CDR3 coding sequence is TGTGCCAGCAGCTCATTCACTCCCCGGAAGGGGGAGAGGGAGACCCAGTACTTC. Encoded protein: CASSSFTPRKGERETQYF.

The table lists this clone with a count of one. In DNA, the CDR3 is TGTGCCAGCAGCTTGACAGCGGGGGGCGAGAATGAGCAGTTCTTC. Translated, it gives CASSLTAGGENEQFF. This sequence joins TRBV5-6 and TRBJ2-1; 9 nucleotides line up with TRBD2. CDR3 length: 15 residues. Germline lookup yields CDR1 SGHDT and CDR2 YYEEEE. The trim removed 1 base at V and 7 bases at J, leaving 6 bases unmatched.

This chain joins TRBV5-1 and TRBJ2-4; 10 nucleotides agree with TRBD1. Per the germline V gene, CDR1 is SGHRS and CDR2 is YFSETQ. J gave up 8 bases and V 2 bases, and 7 bases lay outside the gene matches. This CDR3 contains 15 residues. The CDR3 sequence: CASSFQTGGRDIQYF. The CDR3, as DNA: TGCGCCAGCAGCTTCCAGACAGGGGGCAGAGACATTCAGTACTTC.

This chain joins TRBV10-3 and TRBJ2-1; 7 nucleotides align to TRBD1. Germline CDR1 ENHRY, CDR2 SYGVKD. The CDR3 sequence is 18 residues long. Germline trimming cut 0 bases from V and 4 bases from J; bases unmatched to any gene: 12. The CDR3 nucleotides are TGTGCCATCAGTGAGTCAGGGAGAGGGGGCTACCGATACAATGAGCAGTTCTTC. This sequence encodes CAISESGRGGYRYNEQFF.

The V and J genes are TRBV15 and TRBJ2-7; D remains unclear. Trimming left V 5 bases short and J 3 bases short, with 20 bases between. CDR3 length equals 16 residues. Germline V lookup: CDR1 LNHNV, CDR2 YYDKDF (reference sequence). The chain's CDR3 is CATSPFPKRDLYEQYF. For the CDR3, the DNA is TGTGCCACCAGCCCTTTTCCTAAGCGAGATCTCTACGAGCAGTACTTC. Based on the CDR3 plus reference TRBV15 and TRBJ2-7, the full variable domain is DAMVIQNPRYQVTQFGKPVTLSCSQTLNHNVMYWYQQKSSQAPKLLFHYYDKDFNNEADTPDNFQSRRPNTSFCFLDIRSPGLGDTAMYLCATSPFPKRDLYEQYFGPGTRLTVT.

The rearrangement uses TRBV28 and TRBJ1-4; 9 bases are a match to TRBD1. CDR1 and CDR2 (germline): MDHEN, SYDVKM. The length of the CDR3 is 15 residues. Trimming at V came to 6 bases and at J to 8 bases, leaving 10 bases not matched to a gene. As DNA, the CDR3 is TGTGCCAGCAGCTATCGGACAGGGGAGTCGGAAAAACTGTTTTTT. Its protein product is CASSYRTGESEKLFF.

V and J are TRBV28 and TRBJ1-1, with a weak D call TRBD1 (6 bases). This CDR3 is built from 15 residues. The V gene's germline CDR1 is MDHEN and CDR2 SYDVKM. Trimming took off 3 bases at V and 4 bases at J, with 15 bases between the two ends. CDR3 protein: CASSFSRGAGTEAFF. Written as DNA, the CDR3 is TGTGCCAGCAGTTTTTCGCGGGGGGCTGGCACTGAAGCTTTCTTT. The whole variable domain, filled in from reference TRBV28 and TRBJ1-1, reads DVKVTQSSRYLVKRTGEKVFLECVQDMDHENMFWYRQDPGLGLRLIYFSYDVKMKEKGDIPEGYSVSREKKERFSLILESASTNQTSMYLCASSFSRGAGTEAFFGQGTRLTVV.

This clone has a single count. The chain has TRBV19 and TRBJ2-7, with D possibly matching TRBD2 (5 bases). CDR1 LNHDA and CDR2 SQIVND come from the germline V gene (reference sequence). V was cut by 5 bases and J by 2 bases, with 19 bases left in between. The length of the CDR3 is 16 residues. The CDR3: CASSSARGPSTYEQYF. The CDR3 region has the DNA TGTGCCAGTAGTTCCGCCCGGGGTCCATCCACCTACGAGCAGTACTTC.

The chain employs TRBV18 and TRBJ2-1, with D possibly TRBD2 on 5 matching bases. Germline V gene lookup returns CDR1 KGHSH and CDR2 LQKENI. V lost 3 bases and J lost 10, with 10 bases in between. The CDR3 totals 12 residues. CDR3 in DNA: TGTGCCAGCTCACCGAGGGTCGGGGAGCAGTTCTTC. Translating gives CASSPRVGEQFF.

The chain uses TRBV10-2 and TRBJ1-1; 7 bases are shared with TRBD1. The CDR3 has 14 amino acids. Germline CDR1 and CDR2: WSHSY and SAAADI. V lost 7 bases, J lost 0 bases, and 5 bases stayed unmatched. The CDR3 region is CASTPGQLNTEAFF. DNA of the CDR3: TGCGCCAGCACCCCGGGACAGCTGAACACTGAAGCTTTCTTT.

The chain is built from TRBV13 and TRBJ1-1; no definite D call. The CDR3 totals 12 residues. From germline, CDR1 is PRHDT and CDR2 FYEKMQ (reference sequence). Trimming took 7 bases from V and 1 from J, leaving 7 bases between them. CDR3: CASNRQNTEAFF. The CDR3 DNA is TGTGCCAGCAACCGACAGAACACTGAAGCTTTCTTT.

This chain links TRBV12-3 or TRBV12-4 with TRBJ1-4; 9 bases align to TRBD1. J gave up 8 bases and V 10 bases, and 8 bases lay outside the gene matches. This CDR3 is built from 13 residues. The CDR3 DNA follows: TGTGCCATACAACAGGGGGCGGAGGAAAAACTGTTTTTT. Protein: CAIQQGAEEKLFF.

The genes are TRBV19 and TRBJ1-6; D not certain. Germline CDR1 reads LNHDA; CDR2 reads SQIVND (reference sequence). Trimming took 3 bases from V and 0 from J, leaving 9 bases between them. This CDR3 region has 16 residues. For the CDR3, the DNA is TGTGCCAGTAGTATCTCTCCGAGCTCCTATAATTCACCCCTCCACTTT. It encodes CASSISPSSYNSPLHF. Variable domain in full (rest from reference TRBV19 and TRBJ1-6): DGGITQSPKYLFRKEGQNVTLSCEQNLNHDAMYWYRQDPGQGLRLIYYSQIVNDFQKGDIAEGYSVSREKKESFPLTVTSAQKNPTAFYLCASSISPSSYNSPLHFGNGTRLTVT.

The chain employs TRBV5-4 and TRBJ2-5; TRBD2 matches 10 bases. The CDR3 consists of 16 residues. V trimming: 4 bases; J trimming: 5 bases; junction bases outside the gene matches: 11. CDR1 and CDR2 from the germline V gene are SGHNT and YYREEE (reference sequence). Here the CDR3 reads CASSPELASGSETQYF. The DNA for the CDR3 is TGTGCCAGCAGCCCGGAGCTGGCTAGCGGGAGCGAGACCCAGTACTTC.

V and J are TRBV7-6 and TRBJ2-6, with a possible D match to TRBD1 (6 bases). Germline V gene lookup returns CDR1 SGHVS and CDR2 FNYEAQ. The CDR3 sequence is 21 residues long. Trimming stripped 5 bases from V and 0 bases from J, with 26 bases between. DNA for the CDR3: TGTGCCAGCAGCCCTCGGGGACACCACCCTACCGCTAGCTCTGGGGCCAACGTCCTGACTTTC. It codes for CASSPRGHHPTASSGANVLTF.

This chain joins TRBV10-3 and TRBJ2-4; 13 bases are a match to TRBD2. CDR3 size: 13 residues. J lost 3 bases, V lost 10 bases, and 0 bases had no gene match. From germline, CDR1 is ENHRY and CDR2 SYGVKD. The CDR3 protein is CARTSGGKNIQYF. CDR3 nucleotide sequence: TGTGCCAGGACTAGCGGGGGCAAAAACATTCAGTACTTC.

This clone was recorded only once. The V gene is TRBV6-2 or TRBV6-3, the J gene TRBJ1-2, with D perhaps matching TRBD1 (5 bases). Between the trimmed V and J ends, which lost 2 bases and 5 bases, there was a span of 21 bases. CDR1 MNHEY and CDR2 SVGEGT come from the germline V gene. The CDR3 spans 17 residues. CDR3 DNA sequence: TGTGCCAGCAGTTACCTCCTGACCGCGGGAGGGGCATATGGCTACACCTTC. It is translated as CASSYLLTAGGAYGYTF.

The gene calls are TRBV2 and TRBJ2-3, with TRBD2 matching over 7 bases. The CDR3 spans 15 residues. Trimming cost V 6 bases and J 2 bases; bases outside gene matches: 8. The V gene's germline CDR1 is SNHLY and CDR2 FYNNEI. The CDR3 is CASRESGTTTDTQYF. In nucleotides, the CDR3 is TGTGCCAGCAGGGAGAGCGGGACCACCACAGATACGCAGTATTTT.